This T cell receptor (beta chain) was identified in a study of blood T cell repertoires in COVID-19. The overall study: Material from acute and convalescent COVID-19 was sourced from the United States, Italy and Spain.

This clone was observed at least ten times. The CDR3 loop spans 19 amino acids. V trimming: 1 base; J trimming: 2 bases; junction bases outside the gene matches: 15. Germline values: CDR1 LGHDT, CDR2 YNNKEL (reference sequence). In the original processing: By means of reference gene primer amplification, nucleated cell counts were estimated. The protocol was immunoSEQ multiplex PCR, while the TCRdb copy is restricted to in-frame clones and leaves out a portion. From that table come the V and J calls and clone size; the DNA was used to work out D and trimming. Counted here are almost 95,000 clones, about 70% occurring once; the ten biggest clones make up around 23%.

The specimen was peripheral blood. The source is an older woman in a cohort sampled during active or convalescent COVID-19. The chain uses TRBV3-1 (or the pseudogene TRBV3-2) and TRBJ2-7; 9 bases are shared with TRBD1. The DNA for the CDR3 is TGTGCCAGCAGCCAAGGAGCAGCGACTGGGACAGGGCGGACCTACGAGCAGTACTTC. This codes for CASSQGAATGTGRTYEQYF.